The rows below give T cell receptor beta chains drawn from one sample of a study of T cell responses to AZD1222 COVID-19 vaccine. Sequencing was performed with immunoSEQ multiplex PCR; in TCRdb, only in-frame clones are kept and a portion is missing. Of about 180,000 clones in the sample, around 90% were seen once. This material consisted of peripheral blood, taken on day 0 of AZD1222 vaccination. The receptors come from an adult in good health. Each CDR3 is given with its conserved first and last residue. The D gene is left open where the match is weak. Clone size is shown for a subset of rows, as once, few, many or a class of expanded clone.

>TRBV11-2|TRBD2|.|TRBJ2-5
CASGTSRETQYF
TGTGCCAGCGGGACTAGCCGAGAGACCCAGTACTTC
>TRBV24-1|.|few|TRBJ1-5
CAPPGEGPPNQPQHF
TGTGCCCCGCCAGGCGAGGGGCCGCCTAATCAGCCCCAGCATTTT
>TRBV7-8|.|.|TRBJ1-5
CATTLLMGGADQPQHF
TGTGCCACCACACTTCTAATGGGGGGGGCGGATCAGCCCCAGCATTTT
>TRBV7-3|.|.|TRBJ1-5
CASSLRGTDQPQHF
TGTGCCAGCAGCCTGAGGGGTACCGATCAGCCCCAGCATTTT
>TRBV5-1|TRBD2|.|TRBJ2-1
CASSQIPGLAGSWEQFF
TGCGCCAGCAGCCAAATTCCGGGACTAGCGGGGTCTTGGGAGCAGTTCTTC
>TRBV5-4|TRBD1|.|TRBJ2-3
CASSPTRDRGEDTQYF
TGTGCCAGCAGCCCAACGAGGGACAGGGGGGAGGATACGCAGTATTTT
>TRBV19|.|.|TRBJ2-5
CASSSVPEKTQYF
TGTGCCAGTAGTTCTGTACCTGAGAAGACCCAGTACTTC
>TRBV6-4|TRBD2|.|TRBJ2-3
CASRASGAGTDTQYF
TGTGCCAGCAGAGCTAGCGGGGCCGGCACAGATACGCAGTATTTT
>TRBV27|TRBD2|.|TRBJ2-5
CASKGLALGETQYF
TGTGCCAGCAAGGGACTAGCTTTAGGAGAGACCCAGTACTTC
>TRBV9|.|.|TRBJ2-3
CASSVQVSDTQYF
TGTGCCAGCAGCGTACAGGTCTCAGATACGCAGTATTTT
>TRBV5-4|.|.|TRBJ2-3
CASSAQQVRTDTQYF
TGTGCCAGCAGCGCCCAGCAGGTTCGGACAGATACGCAGTATTTT
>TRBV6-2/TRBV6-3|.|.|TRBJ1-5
CASSTGRRPQHF
TGTGCCAGCAGTACAGGGAGGCGGCCCCAGCATTTT
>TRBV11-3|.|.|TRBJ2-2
CASSTSGINTGELFF
TGTGCCAGCAGCACTTCGGGGATTAACACCGGGGAGCTGTTTTTT
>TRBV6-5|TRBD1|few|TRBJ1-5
CASRRGQGRGQPQHF
TGTGCCAGCAGGAGAGGACAGGGAAGGGGTCAGCCCCAGCATTTT
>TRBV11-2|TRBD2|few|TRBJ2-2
CASRAFGRGFTGELFF
TGTGCCAGCAGAGCCTTTGGGCGGGGGTTCACCGGGGAGCTGTTTTTT
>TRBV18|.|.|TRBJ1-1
CASSPKVQNTEAFF
TGTGCCAGCTCACCTAAAGTCCAGAACACTGAAGCTTTCTTT